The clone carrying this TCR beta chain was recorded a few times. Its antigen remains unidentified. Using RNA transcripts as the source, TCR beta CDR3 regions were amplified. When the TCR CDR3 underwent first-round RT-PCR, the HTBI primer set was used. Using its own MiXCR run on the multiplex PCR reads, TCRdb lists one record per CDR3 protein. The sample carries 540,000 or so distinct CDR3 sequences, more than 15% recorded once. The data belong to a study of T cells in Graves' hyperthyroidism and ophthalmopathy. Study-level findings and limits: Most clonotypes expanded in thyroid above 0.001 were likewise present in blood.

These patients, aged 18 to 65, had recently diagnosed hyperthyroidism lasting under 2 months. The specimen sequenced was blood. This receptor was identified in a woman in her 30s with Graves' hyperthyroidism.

DNA for the CDR3: TGTGCCAGCAGCGAGACTAGCGGAGGACTCAATGAGCAGTTCTTC. Protein product: CASSETSGGLNEQFF. J is TRBJ2-1 and V is TRBV9, with TRBD2 matching over 9 bases. After removal of 3 bases from V and 6 bases from J, the junction contained 7 bases not matched to a gene. This CDR3 has 15 amino acids. CDR1 and CDR2 (germline): SGDLS, YYNGEE.